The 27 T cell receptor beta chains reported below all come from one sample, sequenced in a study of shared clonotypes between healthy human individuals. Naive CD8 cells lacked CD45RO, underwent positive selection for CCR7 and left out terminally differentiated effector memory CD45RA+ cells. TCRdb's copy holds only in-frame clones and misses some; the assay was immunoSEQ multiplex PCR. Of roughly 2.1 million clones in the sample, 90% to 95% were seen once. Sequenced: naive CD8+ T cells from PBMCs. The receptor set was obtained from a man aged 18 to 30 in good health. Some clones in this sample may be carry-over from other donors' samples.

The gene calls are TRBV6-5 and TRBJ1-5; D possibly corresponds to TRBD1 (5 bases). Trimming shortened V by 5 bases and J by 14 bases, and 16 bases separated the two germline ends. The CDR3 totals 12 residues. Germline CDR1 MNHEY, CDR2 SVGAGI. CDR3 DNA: TGTGCCAGCAGTCCCCGGGGCGGCTCGAAGCATTTT. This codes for CASSPRGGSKHF.

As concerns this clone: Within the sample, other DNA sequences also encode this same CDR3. CDR3 amino acids: CASSPSGRSYEQYF. In DNA, the CDR3 is TGTGCCAGCAGCCCTAGCGGGAGGTCCTACGAGCAGTACTTC. The chain has TRBV5-5 and TRBJ2-7, with 11 nucleotides matching TRBD2. Trimming removed 4 bases from V and 1 base from J; junction bases left unmatched: 1. This CDR3 spans 14 amino acids. Germline V CDR1 and CDR2: SGHKS, YYEKEE (reference sequence).

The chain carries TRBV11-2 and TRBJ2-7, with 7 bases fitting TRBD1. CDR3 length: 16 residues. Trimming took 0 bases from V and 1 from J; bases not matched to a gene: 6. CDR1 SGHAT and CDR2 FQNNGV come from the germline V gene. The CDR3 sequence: CASSLDLSTGSYEQYF. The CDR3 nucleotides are TGTGCCAGCAGCTTAGATCTCTCGACAGGGTCCTACGAGCAGTACTTC.

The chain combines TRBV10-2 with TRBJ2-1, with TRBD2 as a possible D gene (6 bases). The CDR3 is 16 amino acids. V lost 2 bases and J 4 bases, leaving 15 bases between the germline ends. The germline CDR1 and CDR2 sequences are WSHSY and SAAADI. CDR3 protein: CASSEAWEEGYNEQFF. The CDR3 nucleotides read TGCGCCAGCAGTGAGGCTTGGGAGGAGGGATACAATGAGCAGTTCTTC.

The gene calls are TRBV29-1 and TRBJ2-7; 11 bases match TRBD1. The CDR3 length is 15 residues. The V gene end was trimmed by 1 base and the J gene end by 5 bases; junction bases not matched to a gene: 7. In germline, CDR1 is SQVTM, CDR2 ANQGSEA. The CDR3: CSVEAYPGQGDEQYF. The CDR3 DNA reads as TGCAGCGTTGAAGCCTATCCGGGACAGGGGGACGAGCAGTACTTC.

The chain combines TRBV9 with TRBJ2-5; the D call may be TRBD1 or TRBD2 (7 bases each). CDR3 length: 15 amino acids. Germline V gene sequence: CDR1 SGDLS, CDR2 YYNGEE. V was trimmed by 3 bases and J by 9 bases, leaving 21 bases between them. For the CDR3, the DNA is TGTGCCAGCAGCGGTGGGAGGGGGCCCGGGAAGGCCCAGTACTTC. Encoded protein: CASSGGRGPGKAQYF.

CDR3 loop: CASSLQGSKNIQYF. The CDR3 DNA is TGTGCCAGCAGCTTACAGGGATCCAAAAACATTCAGTACTTC. This chain uses TRBV7-8 with TRBJ2-4; possibly TRBD1 for D (5 bases). The CDR3 spans 14 residues. V lost 2 bases and J lost 2, with 7 bases in between. Germline V gene data show CDR1 as SGHVS and CDR2 as FQNEAQ.

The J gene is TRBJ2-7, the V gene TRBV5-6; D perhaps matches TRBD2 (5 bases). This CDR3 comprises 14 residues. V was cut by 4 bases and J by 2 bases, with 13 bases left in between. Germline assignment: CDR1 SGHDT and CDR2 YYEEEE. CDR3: CASSSGRSTYEQYF. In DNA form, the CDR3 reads TGTGCCAGCAGCAGCGGACGGAGTACCTACGAGCAGTACTTC.

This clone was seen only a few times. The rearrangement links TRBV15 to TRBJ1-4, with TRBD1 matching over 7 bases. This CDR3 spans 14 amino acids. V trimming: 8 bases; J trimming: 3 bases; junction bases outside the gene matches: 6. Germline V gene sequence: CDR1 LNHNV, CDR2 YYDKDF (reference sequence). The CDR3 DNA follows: TGTGCCACCGGGCAGGGGGAAGCTAATGAAAAACTGTTTTTT. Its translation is CATGQGEANEKLFF.

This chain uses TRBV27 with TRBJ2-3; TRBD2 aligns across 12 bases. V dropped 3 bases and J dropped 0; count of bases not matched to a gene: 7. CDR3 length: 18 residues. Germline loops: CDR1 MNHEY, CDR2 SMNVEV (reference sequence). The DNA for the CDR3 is TGTGCCAGCAGTTTTATCCTAGGGACTAGCGGGAGCACAGATACGCAGTATTTT. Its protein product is CASSFILGTSGSTDTQYF.

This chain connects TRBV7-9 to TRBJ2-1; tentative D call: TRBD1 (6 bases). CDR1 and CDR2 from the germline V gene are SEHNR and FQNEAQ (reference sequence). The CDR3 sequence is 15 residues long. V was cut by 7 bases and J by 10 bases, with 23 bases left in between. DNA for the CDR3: TGTGCCAGCAATGACCGGGACACGCACAATGTCGAGCAGTTCTTC. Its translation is CASNDRDTHNVEQFF.

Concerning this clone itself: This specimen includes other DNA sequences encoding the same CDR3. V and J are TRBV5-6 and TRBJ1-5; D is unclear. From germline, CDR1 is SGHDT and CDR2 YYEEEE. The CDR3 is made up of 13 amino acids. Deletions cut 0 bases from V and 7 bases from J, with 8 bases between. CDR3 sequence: CASSLGAGQPQHF. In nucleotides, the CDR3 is TGTGCCAGCAGCTTGGGGGCGGGCCAGCCCCAGCATTTT. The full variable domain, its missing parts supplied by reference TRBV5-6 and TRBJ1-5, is DAGVTQSPTHLIKTRGQQVTLRCSPKSGHDTVSWYQQALGQGPQFIFQYYEEEERQRGNFPDRFSGHQFPNYSSELNVNALLLGDSALYLCASSLGAGQPQHFGDGTRLSIL.

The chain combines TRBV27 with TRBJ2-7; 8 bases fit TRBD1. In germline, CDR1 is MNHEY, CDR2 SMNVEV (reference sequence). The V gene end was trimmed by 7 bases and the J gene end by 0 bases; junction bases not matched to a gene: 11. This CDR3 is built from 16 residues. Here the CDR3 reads CASKLPDRALSYEQYF. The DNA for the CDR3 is TGTGCCAGCAAACTCCCGGACAGGGCCCTCTCCTACGAGCAGTACTTC.

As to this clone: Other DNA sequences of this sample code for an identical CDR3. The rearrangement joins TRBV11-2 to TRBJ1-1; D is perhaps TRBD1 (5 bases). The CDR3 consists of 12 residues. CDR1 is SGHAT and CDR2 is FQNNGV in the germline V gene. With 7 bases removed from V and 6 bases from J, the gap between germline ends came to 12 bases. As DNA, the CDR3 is TGTGCCAGCAACGGCGGGGGGGCTGAAGCTTTCTTT. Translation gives CASNGGGAEAFF.

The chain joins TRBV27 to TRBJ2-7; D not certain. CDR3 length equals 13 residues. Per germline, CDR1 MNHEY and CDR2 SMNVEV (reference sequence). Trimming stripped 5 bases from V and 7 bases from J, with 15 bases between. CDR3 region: CASSPRVSWEQYF. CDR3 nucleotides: TGTGCCAGCAGTCCCCGGGTGAGCTGGGAGCAGTACTTC.

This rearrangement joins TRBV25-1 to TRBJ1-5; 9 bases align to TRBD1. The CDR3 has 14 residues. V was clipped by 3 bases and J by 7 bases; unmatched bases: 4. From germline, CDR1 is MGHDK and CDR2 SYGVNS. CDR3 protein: CASSDRQGVQPQHF. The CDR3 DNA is TGTGCCAGCAGTGACCGACAGGGGGTCCAGCCCCAGCATTTT.

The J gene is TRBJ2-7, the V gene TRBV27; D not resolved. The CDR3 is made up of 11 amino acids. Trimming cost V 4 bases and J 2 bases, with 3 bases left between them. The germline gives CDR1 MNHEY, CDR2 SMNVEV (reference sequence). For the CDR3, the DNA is TGTGCCAGCAGTTATGCCTACGAGCAGTACTTC. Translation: CASSYAYEQYF.

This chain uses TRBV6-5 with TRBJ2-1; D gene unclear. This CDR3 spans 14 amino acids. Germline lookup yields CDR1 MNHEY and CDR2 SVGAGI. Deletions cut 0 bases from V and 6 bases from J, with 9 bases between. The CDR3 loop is CASSYSMGINEQFF. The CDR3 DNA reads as TGTGCCAGCAGTTACTCGATGGGAATCAATGAGCAGTTCTTC.

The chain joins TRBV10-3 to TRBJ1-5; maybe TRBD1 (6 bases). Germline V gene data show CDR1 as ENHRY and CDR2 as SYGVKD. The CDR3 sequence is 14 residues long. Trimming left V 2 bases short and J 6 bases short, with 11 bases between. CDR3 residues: CAISEAGGAQPQHF. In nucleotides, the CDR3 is TGTGCCATCAGTGAGGCCGGGGGGGCTCAGCCCCAGCATTTT.

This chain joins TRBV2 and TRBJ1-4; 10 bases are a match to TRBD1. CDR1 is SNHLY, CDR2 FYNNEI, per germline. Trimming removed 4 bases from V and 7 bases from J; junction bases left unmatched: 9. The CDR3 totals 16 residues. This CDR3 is CASSAPRTGGVEKLFF. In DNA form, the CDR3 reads TGTGCCAGCAGTGCCCCACGGACAGGGGGTGTTGAAAAACTGTTTTTT.

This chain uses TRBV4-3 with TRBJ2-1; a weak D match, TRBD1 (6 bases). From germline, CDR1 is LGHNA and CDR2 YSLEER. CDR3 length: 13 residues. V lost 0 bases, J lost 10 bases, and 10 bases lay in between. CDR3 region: CASSQDRGPEQFF. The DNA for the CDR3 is TGCGCCAGCAGCCAAGACAGGGGCCCCGAGCAGTTCTTC.

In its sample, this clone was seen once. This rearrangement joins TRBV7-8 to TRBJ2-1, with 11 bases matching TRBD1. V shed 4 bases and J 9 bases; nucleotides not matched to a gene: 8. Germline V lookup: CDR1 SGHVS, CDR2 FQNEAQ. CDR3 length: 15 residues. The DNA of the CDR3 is TGTGCCAGCAGCTCCCCGGACAGGGGGCAACGTGAGCAGTTCTTC. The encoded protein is CASSSPDRGQREQFF.

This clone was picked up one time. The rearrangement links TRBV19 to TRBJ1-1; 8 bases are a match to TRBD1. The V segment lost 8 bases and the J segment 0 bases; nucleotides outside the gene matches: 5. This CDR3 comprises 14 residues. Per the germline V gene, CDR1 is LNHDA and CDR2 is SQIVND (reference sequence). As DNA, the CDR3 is TGTGCCAGTGGACAGGGAATGATGAACACTGAAGCTTTCTTT. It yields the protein CASGQGMMNTEAFF.

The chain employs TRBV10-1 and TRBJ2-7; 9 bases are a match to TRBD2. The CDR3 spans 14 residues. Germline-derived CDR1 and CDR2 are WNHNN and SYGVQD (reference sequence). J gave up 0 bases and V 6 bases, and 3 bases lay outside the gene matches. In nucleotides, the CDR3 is TGCGCCAGCAGCCCGACTAGCGGCTCCTACGAGCAGTACTTC. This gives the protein CASSPTSGSYEQYF.

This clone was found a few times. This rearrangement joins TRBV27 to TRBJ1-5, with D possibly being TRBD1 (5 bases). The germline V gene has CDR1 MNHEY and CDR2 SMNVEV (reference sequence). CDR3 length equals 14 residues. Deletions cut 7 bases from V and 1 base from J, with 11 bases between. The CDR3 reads CASKVQGSNQPQHF. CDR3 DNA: TGTGCCAGCAAGGTTCAGGGAAGCAATCAGCCCCAGCATTTT.

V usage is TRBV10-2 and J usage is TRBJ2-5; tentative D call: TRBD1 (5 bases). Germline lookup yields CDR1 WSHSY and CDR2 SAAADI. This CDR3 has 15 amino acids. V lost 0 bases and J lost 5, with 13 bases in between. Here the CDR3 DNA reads TGCGCCAGCAGTGAGTCTGACAGATGGATGGAGACCCAGTACTTC. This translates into CASSESDRWMETQYF.

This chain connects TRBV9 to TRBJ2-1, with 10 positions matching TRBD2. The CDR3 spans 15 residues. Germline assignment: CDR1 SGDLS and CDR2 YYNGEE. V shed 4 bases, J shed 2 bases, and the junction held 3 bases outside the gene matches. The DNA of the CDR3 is TGTGCCAGCAGCAACAGCGGGAGGGCCTACAATGAGCAGTTCTTC. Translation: CASSNSGRAYNEQFF.